A single count supports the clone carrying this TCR beta chain. The antigen is unknown. Time point indicated: peak reinfection, 3 to 8 weeks after reinfection detection. Sorted cells were sequenced directly ex vivo without any in vitro expansion. The Montreal HEPCO cohort supplied donors who inject drugs. Control naive CD8 T cells came from a couple of donors at all three reinfection time points. The table came from immunoSEQ multiplex PCR; TCRdb's copy has only in-frame clones and leaves some out. The data show around 45,000 clones, 85% to 90% seen once. The sample comes from a study of memory CD8 T cells in hepatitis C reinfection. V trimming: 5 bases; J trimming: 0 bases; junction bases outside the gene matches: 6. CDR1 is MNHNY and CDR2 is SVGAGI in the germline V gene (reference sequence). The CDR3 has 16 amino acids. The study, taken as a whole, reports: Roughly five donors were too few for definitive public clonotype conclusions.

The chain recombines TRBV6-6 with TRBJ2-3; 9 nucleotides align to TRBD2. This TCR derives from a young man with hepatitis C virus infection. The specimen sequenced was naive CD8+ T cells sorted from blood. CDR3 amino acids: CASSKTAGGSTDTQYF. CDR3 coding DNA: TGTGCCAGCAGTAAGACAGCGGGGGGAAGCACAGATACGCAGTATTTT.